This is a list of T cell receptor beta chains from one sample in a study of CD8+ T cells in alopecia areata. Generated by immunoSEQ multiplex PCR, the TCRdb table keeps only in-frame clones and is missing some. The table records some 150,000 clones, 45% to 55% of them present only once. The sample was CD8+ T cells sorted from blood, taken at week 0. These receptors came from a human donor with alopecia areata. Each CDR3 is given with its conserved first and last residue. Clone size is shown for a subset of rows, as once, few, many or a class of expanded clone.

clone_size j_call v_call cdr3_aa
once TRBJ2-3 TRBV9 CASSVVGETDTQYF
. TRBJ2-7 TRBV5-1 CASSLGSDIYF
. TRBJ1-5 TRBV4-3 CASSQESYASNQPQHF
few TRBJ2-1 TRBV13 CASSLVVDNGQFF
. TRBJ2-7 TRBV25-1 CASSVGQGEQYF
once TRBJ1-1 TRBV30 CACTQAVNTEAFF
. TRBJ2-2 TRBV4-3 CASSQMTGGTGELFF
. TRBJ1-5 TRBV6-5 CASSPNVGVYQPQHF
few TRBJ1-2 TRBV13 CASSPGPANYGYTF
. TRBJ2-1 TRBV13 CASSPPTGRDEQFF
. TRBJ2-2 TRBV7-7 CASSPLSTRELFF
. TRBJ2-2 TRBV30 CAWSPTGAEELFF
. TRBJ2-1 TRBV30 CAWTLSRGSEQFF
. TRBJ2-1 TRBV10-3 CATRWEGDYNEQFF
. TRBJ2-6 TRBV29-1 CSVEDLTSGANVLTF
. TRBJ2-4 TRBV5-5 CASSLRPPDRPWAKNIQYF
. TRBJ1-5 TRBV29-1 CSVGEGNQPQHF
. TRBJ2-3 TRBV9 CASSPRSPGATDTQYF
. TRBJ2-7 TRBV27 CASSSRGYEQYF
. TRBJ1-2 TRBV27 CASSVDRGRLTF
. TRBJ2-5 TRBV9 CASSEDGGFWKTQYF
. TRBJ1-2 TRBV2 CAIASGGVNIANYGYTF
. TRBJ1-4 TRBV15 CATSREGATNEKLFF
. TRBJ1-2 TRBV29-1 CSVFIGMEANYGYTF
. TRBJ1-1 TRBV6-6 CASSYSGLNTEAFF
. . TRBV30 CAWSVSLGNEQYF
. TRBJ2-3 TRBV11-2 CASSSGTGGPADTQYF
few TRBJ1-1 TRBV5-1 CASSWENTEAFF
. TRBJ1-1 TRBV30 CAWSVGQNTEAFF
. TRBJ1-5 TRBV4-3 CASSQDRGQPQHF
. TRBJ1-1 TRBV19 CASSTRQLNTEAFF
. TRBJ1-1 TRBV7-9 CASSAQGQGGTEAFF
. TRBJ2-1 TRBV28 CASRPTVTSYNEQFF
. TRBJ2-7 TRBV30 CAWSGYGAYEQYF
. TRBJ2-7 TRBV6-5 CASSYRRTVSNEQYF
few TRBJ1-2 TRBV29-1 CSVAPLDSVGYTF
. TRBJ1-1 TRBV29-1 CSVEVAGGKAFF
once TRBJ1-1 TRBV5-1 CASSLAANTEAFF
. TRBJ2-5 TRBV7-9 CASSLNEETQYF
. TRBJ2-2 TRBV29-1 CSVVQVGELFF
few TRBJ2-1 TRBV6-6 CASSLAGAQDEQFF
once TRBJ2-1 TRBV6-1 CASSPSEEQFF
few TRBJ2-7 TRBV15 CATSRGQLEQYF
. TRBJ2-7 TRBV29-1 CSVEVWQEVGYEQYF
few TRBJ2-1 TRBV4-1 CASSPGLNNEQFF
. TRBJ2-7 TRBV29-1 CSGMAGGLEQYF
. TRBJ2-5 TRBV11-1 CASSYELAGYQETQYF
few TRBJ2-2 TRBV15 CATSIRGSFGELFF